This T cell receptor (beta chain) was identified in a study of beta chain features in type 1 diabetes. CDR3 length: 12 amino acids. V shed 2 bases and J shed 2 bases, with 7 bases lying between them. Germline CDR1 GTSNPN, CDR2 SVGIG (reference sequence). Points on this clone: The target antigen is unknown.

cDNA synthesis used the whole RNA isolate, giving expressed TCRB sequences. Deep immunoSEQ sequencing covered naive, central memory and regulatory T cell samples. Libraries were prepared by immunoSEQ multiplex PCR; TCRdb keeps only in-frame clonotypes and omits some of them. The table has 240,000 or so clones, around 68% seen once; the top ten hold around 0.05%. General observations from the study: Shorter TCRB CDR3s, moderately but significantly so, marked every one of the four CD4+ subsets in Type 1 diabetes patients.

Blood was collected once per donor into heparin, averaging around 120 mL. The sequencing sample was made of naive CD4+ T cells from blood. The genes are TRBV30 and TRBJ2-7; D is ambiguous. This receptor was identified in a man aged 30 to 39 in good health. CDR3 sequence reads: CAWSIGTYEQYF. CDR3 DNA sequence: TGTGCCTGGAGTATAGGTACCTACGAGCAGTACTTC.